Listed below are T cell receptor beta chains from one sample, sequenced in a study of control samples from healthy donors and cancer patients. Only in-frame clones appear in the TCRdb table, and some are missing; sequencing was by immunoSEQ multiplex PCR. The sample has around 180,000 clones, under 95% seen once. The material sequenced was blood. The receptor source for this set is a woman between 18 and 29 years old in good health. Both conserved end residues are trimmed from each CDR3. The D gene is left open where the match is weak. Rows give clone size only sometimes, using once, few, many, or a class for an expanded clone.

>TRBJ1-1|-|TRBV5-6|-
ASSWGNTEAF
>TRBJ2-3|-|TRBV19|-
ASSIWTDRDTDTQY
>TRBJ1-4|-|TRBV5-1|TRBD1
ASSSTGEANEKLF
>TRBJ1-1|-|TRBV2|-
ASSVERGTEAF
>TRBJ2-5|-|TRBV3-1/TRBV3-2|-
ASSPSSVSYYQETQY
>TRBJ2-7|-|TRBV6-2/TRBV6-3|-
ASSYSSRGAPYEQY
>TRBJ2-1|-|TRBV18|TRBD2
ASSESGGWAYNEQF
>TRBJ1-5|few|TRBV5-1|-
ASSLEGFSNQPQH
>TRBJ2-3|-|TRBV19|-
ASSIYRSTDTQY
>TRBJ1-4|-|TRBV6-5|-
ASSPHWGEKLF
>TRBJ2-5|-|TRBV11-3|-
ASSLGTETQY
>TRBJ1-4|-|TRBV5-1|-
ASSPGRGANEKLF
>TRBJ2-2|-|TRBV7-8|-
ASILKTGATGELF
>TRBJ1-5|-|TRBV28|-
ASSFRFQVSNQPQH
>TRBJ1-1|-|TRBV11-2|-
ASSLDQGSLSQL
>TRBJ2-1|once|TRBV27|TRBD2
ASKTGTSGINEQF
>TRBJ1-2|once|TRBV2|TRBD1
ASSKGSGTGKDYGYT
>TRBJ1-4|-|TRBV6-5|-
ASRPGGASNEKLF
>TRBJ2-3|-|TRBV6-6|-
ASTLPEGRPDTQY
>TRBJ2-1|-|TRBV7-7|TRBD2
ASSLVLAGIQF
>TRBJ1-6|once|TRBV19|-
ASRQGDTYNSPLH
>TRBJ2-7|-|TRBV24-1|-
ATSPGAYEQY
>TRBJ1-5|-|TRBV6-4|TRBD1
ASRENRGGDNQPQH
>TRBJ2-1|-|TRBV4-1|-
ASSQVDILSYNEQF
>TRBJ1-6|-|TRBV7-8|-
ASSRDSSYNSPLH
>TRBJ2-4|-|TRBV28|-
ASALLEGISKNIQY
>TRBJ1-3|-|TRBV10-3|-
AIRKQETGNTIY
>TRBJ2-7|-|TRBV5-6|-
ASSLGGEWQY
>TRBJ1-4|-|TRBV5-1|TRBD1
ASSPTGSSEKLF
>TRBJ1-2|-|TRBV14|TRBD1
ASSQVDRGFGGYT
>TRBJ2-4|-|TRBV3-1/TRBV3-2|-
ASSQDRLMGIQY
>TRBJ2-1|-|TRBV13|TRBD2
ASSLGVLAGSNEQF
>TRBJ1-1|-|TRBV6-5|-
ASSLVWGAVEAF
>TRBJ1-6|-|TRBV28|-
ASSSLTPFNSPLH
>TRBJ1-3|once|TRBV3-1/TRBV3-2|-
ASSQGIPPGNTIY
>TRBJ1-5|-|TRBV29-1|-
SVIWVSGQPQH
>TRBJ1-1|-|TRBV18|-
ASSPGGTGYTEAF
>TRBJ2-7|-|TRBV28|TRBD2
ASSSYRSGRGYEQY
>TRBJ1-2|-|TRBV19|-
ASSPDTARESYGYT
>TRBJ1-2|-|TRBV19|-
ASSILLRGSYGYT
>TRBJ2-2|few|TRBV5-4|TRBD1
ASSFRGIGELF
>TRBJ2-1|-|TRBV10-3|-
AISGDNNEQF